The rows below give T cell receptor beta chains drawn from one sample of a study of regulatory T cells in long-lasting Graves disease. TCRdb reprocessed the multiplex PCR reads with MiXCR, giving one entry per CDR3 protein. The sample shows a few hundred thousand distinct CDR3 sequences, 23% of them seen only once. Source: peripheral blood mononuclear cells (PBMCs), taken when the disease was refractory, from a patient treated with antithyroid drugs. Receptors originate from a woman in her thirties or forties with Graves disease. CDR3s include the opening cysteine and the closing phenylalanine or tryptophan. The D gene is left open where the match is weak. Clone size is not always given. Where it is, it says once, few, many or a class for expanded clones.

once	TRBV6-5	TRBJ2-5	NA	TGTGCCAGCAGTTACTCGGGGCTCCCGTACCAAGAGACCCAGTACTTC	CASSYSGLPYQETQYF
NA	TRBV10-3	TRBJ2-5	TRBD1	TGTGCCATCAGTGAGCCGGACGGGACAGGGTTTATGTCCCAGTACTTC	CAISEPDGTGFMSQYF
many	TRBV28	TRBJ1-4	NA	TGTGCCAGCGGACTAGGTCGCCGACTGTTTTTT	CASGLGRRLFF
NA	TRBV29-1	TRBJ2-3	TRBD2	TGCAGCGTTACAACCGGACGGTTCGGACTAGCGGGAGGGCGGAGCACAGATACGCAGTATTTT	CSVTTGRFGLAGGRSTDTQYF
many	TRBV28	TRBJ1-5	NA	TGTGCCAGCAGAACTACAGGGAGCAATCAGCCCCAGCATTTT	CASRTTGSNQPQHF
many	TRBV6-1	TRBJ1-6	NA	TGTGCCAGCAGTGGGCAAGAGGACAGCTATTCACCCCTCCACTTT	CASSGQEDSYSPLHF
many	TRBV12-3/TRBV12-4	TRBJ2-7	NA	TGTGCCAGCAGTAAACGGCGGGACACTACCTCCTACGAGCAGTACTTC	CASSKRRDTTSYEQYF
NA	TRBV12-3/TRBV12-4	TRBJ1-6	NA	TGTGCCAGCAGTTTAGGGGGCTCGGGGAATTCACCCCTCCACTTT	CASSLGGSGNSPLHF
many	TRBV7-9	TRBJ1-1	NA	TGTGCCAGCAGCTTAGGGCGTATGAACACTGAAGCTTTCTTT	CASSLGRMNTEAFF
few	TRBV5-1	TRBJ2-7	TRBD1	TGCGCCAGCGGAACGGGACAGGTTACCTACGAGCAGTACTTC	CASGTGQVTYEQYF
NA	TRBV6-1	TRBJ2-1	NA	TGTGCCAGCAGTCAAATAAGGGGTTCCAATGAGCAGTTCTTC	CASSQIRGSNEQFF
NA	TRBV20-1	TRBJ1-1	TRBD1	TGCAGTGCTAGAGCCCCGGACAGGGGGCCTGAAGCTTTCTTT	CSARAPDRGPEAFF
NA	TRBV5-1	TRBJ2-5	TRBD1	TGCGCCAGCAGTTACAACCCACCGGGACAGGGGGAGACCCAGTACTTC	CASSYNPPGQGETQYF
NA	TRBV9	TRBJ2-7	NA	TGTGCCAGCAGCGCGAGCAGCGTTAGCTACGAGCAGTACTTC	CASSASSVSYEQYF
few	TRBV2	TRBJ2-7	NA	TGTGCCAGCAGCCAAACCCTACAGGGCTACGAGCAGTACTTC	CASSQTLQGYEQYF
many	TRBV20-1	TRBJ2-5	NA	TGCAGTGCTAGAGACACTCACGCTCTTCCAGGGGTTGAGACCCAGTACTTC	CSARDTHALPGVETQYF
many	TRBV2	TRBJ2-2	NA	TGTGCCAGCAGTGAAGCGCCGGGGTATGGGACCGGGGAGCTGTTTTTT	CASSEAPGYGTGELFF
many	TRBV29-1	TRBJ2-5	NA	TGCAGCGTTGAAGATTTGGAGACCCAGTACTTC	CSVEDLETQYF
NA	TRBV14	TRBJ2-5	NA	TGTGCCAGCAGCCTCGACAGACTCCAAGAGACCCAGTACTTC	CASSLDRLQETQYF